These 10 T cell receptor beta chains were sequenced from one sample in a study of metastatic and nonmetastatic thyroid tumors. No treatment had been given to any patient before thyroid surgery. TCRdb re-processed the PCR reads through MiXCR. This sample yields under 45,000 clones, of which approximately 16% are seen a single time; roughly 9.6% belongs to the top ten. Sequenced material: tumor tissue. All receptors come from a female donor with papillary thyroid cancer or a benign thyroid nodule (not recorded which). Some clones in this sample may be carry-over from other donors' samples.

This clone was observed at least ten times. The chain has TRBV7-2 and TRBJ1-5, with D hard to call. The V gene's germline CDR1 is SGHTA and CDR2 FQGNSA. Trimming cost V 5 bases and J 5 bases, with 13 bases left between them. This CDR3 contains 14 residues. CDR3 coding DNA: TGTGCCAGCAGCCCTCAACCCACAGATCAGCCCCAGCATTTT. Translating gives CASSPQPTDQPQHF.

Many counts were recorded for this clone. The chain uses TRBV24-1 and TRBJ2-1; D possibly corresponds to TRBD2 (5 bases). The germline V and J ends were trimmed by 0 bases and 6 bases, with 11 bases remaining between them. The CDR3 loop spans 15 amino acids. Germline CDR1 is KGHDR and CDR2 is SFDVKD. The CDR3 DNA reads TGTGCCACCAGTGATTTGTCCGGGAAATTCAATGAGCAGTTCTTC. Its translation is CATSDLSGKFNEQFF.

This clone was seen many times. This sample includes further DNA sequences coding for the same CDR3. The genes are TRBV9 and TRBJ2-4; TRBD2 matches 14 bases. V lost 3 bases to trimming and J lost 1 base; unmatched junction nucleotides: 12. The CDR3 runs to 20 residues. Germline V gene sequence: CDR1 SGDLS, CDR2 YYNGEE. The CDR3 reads CASSEGTPGLAGDAKNIQYF. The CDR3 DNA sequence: TGTGCCAGCAGCGAGGGAACCCCGGGACTAGCGGGAGACGCCAAAAACATTCAGTACTTC. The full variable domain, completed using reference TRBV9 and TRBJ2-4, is DSGVTQTPKHLITATGQRVTLRCSPRSGDLSVYWYQQSLDQGLQFLIQYYNGEERAKGNILERFSAQQFPDLHSELNLSSLELGDSALYFCASSEGTPGLAGDAKNIQYFGAGTRLSVL.

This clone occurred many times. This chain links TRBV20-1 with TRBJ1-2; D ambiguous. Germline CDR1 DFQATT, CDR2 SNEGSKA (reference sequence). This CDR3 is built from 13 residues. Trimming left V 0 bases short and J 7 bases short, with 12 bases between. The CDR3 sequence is CSARDLDVAGYTF. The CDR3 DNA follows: TGCAGTGCTAGAGATCTGGACGTCGCTGGCTACACCTTC.

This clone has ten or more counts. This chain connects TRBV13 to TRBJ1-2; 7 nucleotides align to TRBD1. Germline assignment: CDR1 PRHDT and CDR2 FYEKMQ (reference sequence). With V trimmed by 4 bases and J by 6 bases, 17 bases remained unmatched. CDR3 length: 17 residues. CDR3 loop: CASSSGGADRAPNGYTF. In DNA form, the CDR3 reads TGTGCCAGCAGCTCGGGGGGGGCCGACAGGGCCCCAAATGGCTACACCTTC.

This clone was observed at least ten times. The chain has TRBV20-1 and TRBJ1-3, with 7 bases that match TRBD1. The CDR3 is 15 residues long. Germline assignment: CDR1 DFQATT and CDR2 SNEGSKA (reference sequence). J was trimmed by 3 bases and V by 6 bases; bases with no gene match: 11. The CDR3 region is CSARAQGGGGNTIYF. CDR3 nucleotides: TGCAGTGCCCGGGCTCAGGGGGGTGGTGGAAACACCATATATTTT.

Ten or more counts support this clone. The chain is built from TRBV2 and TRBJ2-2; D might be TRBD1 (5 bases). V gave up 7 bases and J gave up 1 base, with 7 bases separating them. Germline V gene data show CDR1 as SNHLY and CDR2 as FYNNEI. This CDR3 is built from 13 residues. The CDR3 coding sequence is TGTGCCAGCATTGGACAGAACACCGGGGAGCTGTTTTTT. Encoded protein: CASIGQNTGELFF.

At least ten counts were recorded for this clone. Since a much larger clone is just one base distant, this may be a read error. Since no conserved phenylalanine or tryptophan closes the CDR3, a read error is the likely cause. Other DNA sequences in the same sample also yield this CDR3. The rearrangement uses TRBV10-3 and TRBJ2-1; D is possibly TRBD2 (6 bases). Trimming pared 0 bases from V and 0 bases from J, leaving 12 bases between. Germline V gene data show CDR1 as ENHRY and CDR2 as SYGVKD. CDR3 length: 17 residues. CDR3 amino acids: CAISESPRGGSYNEQFL. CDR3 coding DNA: TGTGCCATCAGTGAGTCCCCGAGGGGAGGCTCCTACAATGAGCAGTTCCTC.

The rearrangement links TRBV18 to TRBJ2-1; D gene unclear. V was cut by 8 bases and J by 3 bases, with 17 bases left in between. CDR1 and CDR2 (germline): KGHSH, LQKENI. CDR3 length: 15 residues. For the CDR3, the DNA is TGTGCCAGCGCCCTCGACGGCCTTGGCTACAATGAGCAGTTCTTC. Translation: CASALDGLGYNEQFF.

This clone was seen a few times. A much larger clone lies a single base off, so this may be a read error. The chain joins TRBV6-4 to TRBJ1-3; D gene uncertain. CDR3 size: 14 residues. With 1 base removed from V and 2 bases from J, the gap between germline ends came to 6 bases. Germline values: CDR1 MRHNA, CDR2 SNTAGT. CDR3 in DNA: TGTGCCAGCAGTGACTATGGGACTGGAAACACCATATATTTT. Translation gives CASSDYGTGNTIYF.